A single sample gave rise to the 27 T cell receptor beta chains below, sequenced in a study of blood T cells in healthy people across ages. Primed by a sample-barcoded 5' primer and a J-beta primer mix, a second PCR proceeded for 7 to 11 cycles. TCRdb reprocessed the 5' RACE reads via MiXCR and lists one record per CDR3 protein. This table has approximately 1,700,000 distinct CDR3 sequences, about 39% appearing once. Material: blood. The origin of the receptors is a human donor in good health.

The CDR3 DNA follows: TGTGCCAGCACCAGAAGGACAGGGGGGCATGGCTACACCTTC. Amino acid sequence: CASTRRTGGHGYTF. The V gene is TRBV6-5, the J gene TRBJ1-2; 10 bases align to TRBD1. Germline loops: CDR1 MNHEY, CDR2 SVGAGI. This CDR3 is 14 amino acids long. The trim removed 7 bases at V and 6 bases at J, leaving 8 bases unmatched.

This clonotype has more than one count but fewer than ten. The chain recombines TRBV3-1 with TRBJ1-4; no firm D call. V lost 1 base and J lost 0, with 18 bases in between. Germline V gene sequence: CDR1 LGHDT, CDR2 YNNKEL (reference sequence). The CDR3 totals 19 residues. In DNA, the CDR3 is TGTGCCAGCAGCCAAGGGCCGGGGTTGCCCACCTCAACTAATGAAAAACTGTTTTTT. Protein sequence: CASSQGPGLPTSTNEKLFF. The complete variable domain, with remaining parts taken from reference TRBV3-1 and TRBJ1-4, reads DTAVSQTPKYLVTQMGNDKSIKCEQNLGHDTMYWYKQDSKKFLKIMFSYNNKELIINETVPNRFSPKSPDKAHLNLHINSLELGDSAVYFCASSQGPGLPTSTNEKLFFGSGTQLSVL.

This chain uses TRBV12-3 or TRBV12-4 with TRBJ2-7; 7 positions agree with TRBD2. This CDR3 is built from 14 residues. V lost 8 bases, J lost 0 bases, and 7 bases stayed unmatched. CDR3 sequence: CASGGGGNSYEQYF. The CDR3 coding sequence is TGTGCCAGCGGAGGCGGGGGTAACTCCTACGAGCAGTACTTC.

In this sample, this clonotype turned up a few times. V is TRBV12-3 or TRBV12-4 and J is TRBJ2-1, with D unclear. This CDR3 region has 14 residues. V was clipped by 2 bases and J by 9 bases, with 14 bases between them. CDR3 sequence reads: CASSLRPLGGEQFF. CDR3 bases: TGTGCCAGCAGTTTACGACCCCTAGGCGGTGAGCAGTTCTTC.

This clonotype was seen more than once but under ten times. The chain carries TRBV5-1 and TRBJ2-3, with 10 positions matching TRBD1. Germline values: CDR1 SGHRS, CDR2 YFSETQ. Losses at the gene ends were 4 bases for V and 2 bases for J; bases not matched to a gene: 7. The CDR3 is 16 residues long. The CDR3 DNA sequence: TGCGCCAGCAGCCCGGAAGGGACAGGGGACACAGATACGCAGTATTTT. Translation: CASSPEGTGDTDTQYF.

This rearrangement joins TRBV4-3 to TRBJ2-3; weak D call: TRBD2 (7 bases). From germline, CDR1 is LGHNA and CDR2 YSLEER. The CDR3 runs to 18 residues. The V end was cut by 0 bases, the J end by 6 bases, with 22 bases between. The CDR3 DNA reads TGCGCCAGCAGCCAAGAGGGCAGGGCGGGGGCCACCGGGGATACGCAGTATTTT. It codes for CASSQEGRAGATGDTQYF.

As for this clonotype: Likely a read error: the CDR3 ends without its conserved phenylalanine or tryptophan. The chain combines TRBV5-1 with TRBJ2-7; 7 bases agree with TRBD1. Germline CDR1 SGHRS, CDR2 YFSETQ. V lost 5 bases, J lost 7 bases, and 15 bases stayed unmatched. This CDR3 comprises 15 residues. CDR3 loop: CASSSGRGNLNEQYC. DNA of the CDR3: TGCGCCAGCAGTTCTGGCAGGGGGAACCTCAATGAGCAGTACTGC.

This CDR3 reads CASSPRTGSSAGANVLTF. The CDR3 DNA follows: TGCGCCAGCAGCCCTCGGACAGGGTCTTCGGCTGGGGCCAACGTCCTGACTTTC. The genes are TRBV4-3 and TRBJ2-6; 8 bases line up with TRBD1. CDR1 and CDR2 from the germline V gene are LGHNA and YSLEER. This CDR3 is 18 amino acids long. The trim removed 4 bases at V and 2 bases at J, leaving 10 bases unmatched.

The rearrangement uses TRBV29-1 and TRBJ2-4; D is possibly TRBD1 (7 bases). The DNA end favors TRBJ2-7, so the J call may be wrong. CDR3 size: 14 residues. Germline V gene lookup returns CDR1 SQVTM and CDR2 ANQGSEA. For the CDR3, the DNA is TGCAGCGTTGAGGGAGGCCCAGGGGGCTACGAGCAGTACGTC. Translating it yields CSVEGGPGGYEQYV.

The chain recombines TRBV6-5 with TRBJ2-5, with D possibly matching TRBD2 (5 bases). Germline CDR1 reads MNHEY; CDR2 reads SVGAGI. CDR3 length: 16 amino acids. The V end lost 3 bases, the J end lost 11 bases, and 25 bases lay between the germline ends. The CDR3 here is CASSYRWTGSEDGQYF. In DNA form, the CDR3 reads TGTGCCAGCAGTTATCGTTGGACTGGTTCGGAGGATGGTCAGTACTTC.

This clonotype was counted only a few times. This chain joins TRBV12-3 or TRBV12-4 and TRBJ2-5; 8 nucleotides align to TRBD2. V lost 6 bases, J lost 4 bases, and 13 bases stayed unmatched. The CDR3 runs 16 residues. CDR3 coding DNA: TGTGCCAGCAGCTCTACTCTAGCGGGTAGAGGAGAGACCCAGTACTTC. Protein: CASSSTLAGRGETQYF.

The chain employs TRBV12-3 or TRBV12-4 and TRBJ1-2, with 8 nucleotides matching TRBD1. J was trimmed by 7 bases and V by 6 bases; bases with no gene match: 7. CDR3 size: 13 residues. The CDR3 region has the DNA TGTGCCAGCAGCAAGGACAGGGTCTCTGGCTACACCTTC. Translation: CASSKDRVSGYTF.

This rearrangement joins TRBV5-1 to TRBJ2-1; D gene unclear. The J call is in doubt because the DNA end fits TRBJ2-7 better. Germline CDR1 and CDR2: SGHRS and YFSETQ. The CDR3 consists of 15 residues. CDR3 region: CASSLARVSYNEQYF. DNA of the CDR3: TGCGCCAGCAGCTTGGCCCGGGTCTCCTACAATGAGCAGTACTTC.

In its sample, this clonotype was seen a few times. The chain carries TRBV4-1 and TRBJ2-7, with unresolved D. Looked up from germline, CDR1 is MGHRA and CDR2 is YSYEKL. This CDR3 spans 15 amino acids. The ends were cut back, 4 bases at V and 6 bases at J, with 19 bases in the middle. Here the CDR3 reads CASSLINAPYGEQYF. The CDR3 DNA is TGCGCCAGCAGCCTCATAAACGCCCCGTACGGCGAGCAGTACTTC.

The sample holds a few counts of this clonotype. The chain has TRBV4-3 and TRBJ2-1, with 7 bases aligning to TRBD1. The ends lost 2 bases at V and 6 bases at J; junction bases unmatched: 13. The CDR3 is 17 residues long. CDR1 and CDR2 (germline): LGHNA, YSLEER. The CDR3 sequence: CASSQYRWSEGANEQFF. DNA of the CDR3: TGCGCCAGCAGCCAATACCGTTGGTCTGAGGGGGCCAATGAGCAGTTCTTC.

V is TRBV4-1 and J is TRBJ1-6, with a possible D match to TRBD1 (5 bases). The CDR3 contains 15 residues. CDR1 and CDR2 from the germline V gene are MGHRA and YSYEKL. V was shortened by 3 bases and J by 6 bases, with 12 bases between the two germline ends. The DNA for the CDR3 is TGCGCCAGCAGCCAGGCCCAGACAGCTAATTCACCCCTCCACTTT. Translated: CASSQAQTANSPLHF.

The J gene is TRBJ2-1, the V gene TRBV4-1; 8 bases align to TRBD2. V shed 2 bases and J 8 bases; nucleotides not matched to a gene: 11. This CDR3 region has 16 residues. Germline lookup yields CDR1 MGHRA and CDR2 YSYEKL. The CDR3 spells CASSQPLRTSTHEQFF. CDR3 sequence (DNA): TGCGCCAGCAGCCAACCCCTCCGGACTAGCACCCATGAGCAGTTCTTC.

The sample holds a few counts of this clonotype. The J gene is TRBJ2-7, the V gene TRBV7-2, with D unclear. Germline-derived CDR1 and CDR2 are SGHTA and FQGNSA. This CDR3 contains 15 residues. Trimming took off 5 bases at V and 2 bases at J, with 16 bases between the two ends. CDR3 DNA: TGTGCCAGCAGCCCAGACCGAGGTAAAACCTACGAGCAGTACTTC. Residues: CASSPDRGKTYEQYF.

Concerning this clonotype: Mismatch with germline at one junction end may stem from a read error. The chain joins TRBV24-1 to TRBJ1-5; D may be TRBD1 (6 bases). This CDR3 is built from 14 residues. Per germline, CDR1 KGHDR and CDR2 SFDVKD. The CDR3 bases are TGTGCCACCAGTGAACAGGGTGGCAATCAGCGCCAGCATTTT. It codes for CATSEQGGNQRQHF.

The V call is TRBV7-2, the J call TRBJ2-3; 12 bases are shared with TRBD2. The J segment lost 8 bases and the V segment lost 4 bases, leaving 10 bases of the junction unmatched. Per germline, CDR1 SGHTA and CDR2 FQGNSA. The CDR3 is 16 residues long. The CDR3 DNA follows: TGTGCCAGCAGCTCCACTAGCGGGGGGTCTATAGGTACGCAGTATTTT. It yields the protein CASSSTSGGSIGTQYF.

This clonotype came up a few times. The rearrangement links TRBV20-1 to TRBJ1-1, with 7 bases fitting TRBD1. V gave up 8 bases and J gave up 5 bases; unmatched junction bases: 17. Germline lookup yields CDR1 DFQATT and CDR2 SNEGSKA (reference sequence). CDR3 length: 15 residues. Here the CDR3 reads CSSPSLWTGGTEAFF. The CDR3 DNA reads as TGCAGTTCTCCCTCCCTGTGGACAGGCGGGACTGAAGCTTTCTTT.

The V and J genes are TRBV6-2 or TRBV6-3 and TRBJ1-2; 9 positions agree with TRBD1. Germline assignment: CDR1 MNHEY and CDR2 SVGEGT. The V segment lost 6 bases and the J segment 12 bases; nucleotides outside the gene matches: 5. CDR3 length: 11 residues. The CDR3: CASSGDRDDTF. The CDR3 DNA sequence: TGTGCCAGCAGCGGGGACAGGGACGACACCTTC.

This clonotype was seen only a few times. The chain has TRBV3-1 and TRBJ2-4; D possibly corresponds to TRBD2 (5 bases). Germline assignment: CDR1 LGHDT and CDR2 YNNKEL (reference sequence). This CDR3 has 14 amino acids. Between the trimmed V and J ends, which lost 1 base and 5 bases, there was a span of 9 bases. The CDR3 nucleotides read TGTGCCAGCAGCCAAGCGGGGATCCAAAACATTCAGTACTTC. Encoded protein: CASSQAGIQNIQYF.

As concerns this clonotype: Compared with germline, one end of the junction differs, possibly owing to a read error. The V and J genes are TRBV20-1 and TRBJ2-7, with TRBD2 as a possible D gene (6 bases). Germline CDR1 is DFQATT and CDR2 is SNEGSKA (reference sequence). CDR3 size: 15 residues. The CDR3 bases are TGCAGTGAAACCCGGGGACTTCCCGACTCCTACGGGCAGTACTTC. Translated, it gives CSETRGLPDSYGQYF.

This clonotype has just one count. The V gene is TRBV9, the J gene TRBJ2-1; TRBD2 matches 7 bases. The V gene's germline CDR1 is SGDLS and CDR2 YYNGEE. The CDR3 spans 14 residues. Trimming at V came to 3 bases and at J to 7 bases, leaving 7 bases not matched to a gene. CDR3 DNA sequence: TGTGCCAGCAGCGCTCATGGACTAGATAATGAGCAGTTCTTC. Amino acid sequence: CASSAHGLDNEQFF.

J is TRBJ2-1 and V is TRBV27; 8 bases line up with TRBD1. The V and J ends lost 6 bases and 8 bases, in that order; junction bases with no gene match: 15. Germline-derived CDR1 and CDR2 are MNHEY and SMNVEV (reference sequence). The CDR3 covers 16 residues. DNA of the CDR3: TGTGCCAGCAGCGCTGGGGCAGGGGGCGGAAAACATGAGCAGTTCTTC. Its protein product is CASSAGAGGGKHEQFF.

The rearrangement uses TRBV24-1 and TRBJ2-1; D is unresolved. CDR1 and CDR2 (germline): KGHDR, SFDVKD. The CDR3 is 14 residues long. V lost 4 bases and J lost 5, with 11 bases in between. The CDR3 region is CATSEGTVNNEQFF. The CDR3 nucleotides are TGTGCCACCAGTGAAGGTACAGTTAACAATGAGCAGTTCTTC.